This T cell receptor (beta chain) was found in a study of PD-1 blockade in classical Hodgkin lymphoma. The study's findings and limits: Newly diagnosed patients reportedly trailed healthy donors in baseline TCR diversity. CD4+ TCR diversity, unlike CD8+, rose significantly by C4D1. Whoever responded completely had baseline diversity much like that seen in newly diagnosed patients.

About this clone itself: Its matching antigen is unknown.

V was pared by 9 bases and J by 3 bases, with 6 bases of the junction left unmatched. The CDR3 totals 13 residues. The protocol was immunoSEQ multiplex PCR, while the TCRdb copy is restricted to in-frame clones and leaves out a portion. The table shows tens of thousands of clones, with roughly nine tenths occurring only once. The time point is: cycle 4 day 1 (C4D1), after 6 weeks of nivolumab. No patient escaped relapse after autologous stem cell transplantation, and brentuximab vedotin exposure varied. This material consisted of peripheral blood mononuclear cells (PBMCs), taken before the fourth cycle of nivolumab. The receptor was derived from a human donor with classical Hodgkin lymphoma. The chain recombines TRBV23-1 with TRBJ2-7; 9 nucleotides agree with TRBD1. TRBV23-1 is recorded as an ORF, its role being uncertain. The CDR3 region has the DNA TGCGCCAGTCTCCGGGACAGGGACTACGAGCAGTACTTC. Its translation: CASLRDRDYEQYF.